This T cell receptor beta chain is drawn from a study of radiotherapy plus CTLA-4 blockade in lung cancer listed by TCRdb under 2018. Regarding the study in general: Among enrolled patients, approximately 19% had an objective response and about 30% reached disease control. Beyond this particular receptor, the publication reports: After treatment with radiotherapy and ipilimumab, TCR clones that originated in tumors expanded in peripheral blood. Increased serum interferon-beta after radiation, together with early dynamic changes in blood T cell clones, were reported to be the strongest predictors of response.

CDR1 MNHEY and CDR2 SVGAGI were looked up in the germline V gene. From cysteine to phenylalanine, the CDR3 is 14 amino acids long. Only the CDR3 part of the read is kept: 42 bases, read in frame from the first base. At the junction V is shortened by 4 bases and J by 7 bases; bases outside the gene matches: 8. The study tested focal radiation therapy combined with CTLA-4 blockade (ipilimumab) in patients with chemo-refractory metastatic non-small-cell lung cancer. About this clone itself: Which antigen it targets is not known. No clone much larger than this one lies a single base away; base qualities are absent.

Library preparation employed the immunoSEQ multiplex PCR assay. TCRdb holds this immuneACCESS table with in-frame rearrangements only. Some clones are missing; in checked studies, unresolved V genes explain under half, and the rest has no known cause. For this sample the table gives tens of thousands of clones, of which around 80% were detected only once. 8% to 10% of the sample lies in the top ten. Recombination connected TRBV6-5 to TRBJ1-2; 8 of the junction bases match TRBD1. The sample in question was peripheral blood, obtained from a patient treated with radiotherapy plus ipilimumab. This sequence was found in a human donor with non-small cell lung cancer who had a complete response to radiotherapy plus ipilimumab. The DNA sequence is TGTGCCAGCAGTTCCCATAACAGGGGGACTGGCTACACCTTC. Its product reads: CASSSHNRGTGYTF.